The rows below give T cell receptor beta chains drawn from one sample of a study of T cell repertoires in cytomegalovirus infection. TCRdb redid the calling of the reads with MiXCR, one entry per CDR3 protein. The repertoire consists of roughly 230,000 distinct CDR3 sequences, with over 15% occurring once and the leading ten covering less than 50%. The sample consisted of CD8+ T cells from PBMCs. The source of these receptors is a human donor in good health (CMV status not recorded). Some clones in this sample may be carry-over from other donors' samples. The CDR3 runs from the conserved cysteine through the conserved F or W. The order of the fields is V gene, J gene, D gene, CDR3 length, clone size, CDR3 protein, CDR3 DNA. The D gene is left open where the match is weak. Size values are once, few and many counts, or a class for expanded clones, and some rows have none.

>TRBV14|TRBJ2-7|.|16|few
CASSQEWRGLDDEQYF
TGTGCCAGCAGCCAAGAGTGGCGGGGGCTGGATGACGAGCAGTACTTC
>TRBV20-1|TRBJ1-3|.|14|.
CSAELSDGGNTIYF
TGCAGTGCTGAGCTCTCGGATGGGGGAAACACCATATATTTT
>TRBV14|TRBJ2-7|TRBD1|15|.
CASSQGPGGNYEQYF
TGTGCCAGCAGCCAAGGGCCAGGGGGTAACTACGAGCAGTACTTC
>TRBV6-2/TRBV6-3|TRBJ2-1|.|14|few
CASSETGSGYEQFF
TGTGCCAGCAGTGAAACAGGGTCGGGGTATGAGCAGTTCTTC
>TRBV6-2/TRBV6-3|TRBJ2-3|TRBD1|17|many
CASSYSTRGPTTDTQYF
TGTGCCAGCAGTTACTCGACCAGGGGGCCCACCACAGATACGCAGTATTTT
>TRBV6-1|TRBJ1-1|.|15|many
CASQTEVGVGTEAFF
TGTGCCAGCCAAACCGAAGTGGGGGTTGGAACTGAAGCTTTCTTT
>TRBV7-9|TRBJ2-5|.|16|many
CASLSDPRVLGETQYF
TGTGCCAGCCTTTCAGACCCCAGGGTGCTTGGGGAGACCCAGTACTTC
>TRBV4-1|TRBJ2-5|TRBD2|17|.
CASSQAGTSGGPETQYF
TGCGCCAGCAGCCAAGCCGGGACTAGCGGGGGGCCGGAGACCCAGTACTTC
>TRBV7-3|TRBJ1-6|.|13|many
CASSRDLNSPLHF
TGTGCCAGCAGCCGCGACCTTAATTCACCCCTCCACTTT
>TRBV5-7|TRBJ2-7|.|15|many
CASSRQKRSSYEQYF
TGTGCCAGCAGCCGACAAAAAAGGAGCTCCTACGAGCAGTACTTC
>TRBV5-1|TRBJ1-6|.|16|many
CASSDSTRGLGSPLHF
TGCGCCAGCAGCGACTCAACTAGGGGGTTAGGGTCACCCCTCCACTTT
>TRBV20-1|TRBJ1-5|.|17|few
CSAREIPDRNSNQPQHF
TGCAGTGCTAGAGAAATACCGGACAGAAATAGCAATCAGCCCCAGCATTTT
>TRBV5-6|TRBJ1-3|.|14|.
CASSSDSSGNTIYF
TGTGCCAGCAGCTCTGACAGCTCTGGAAACACCATATATTTT
>TRBV11-2|TRBJ1-2|TRBD1|16|many
CASSLGTGGWQHGYTF
TGTGCCAGCAGCTTAGGAACAGGGGGGTGGCAGCATGGCTACACCTTC
>TRBV20-1|TRBJ1-2|.|14|.
CSARDFTGSGGYTF
TGCAGTGCTAGGGACTTTACAGGGTCCGGTGGCTACACCTTC
>TRBV7-8|TRBJ1-6|.|14|many
CASRTSESHSPLHF
TGTGCCAGCAGGACCAGCGAATCCCACTCACCCCTCCACTTT
>TRBV20-1|TRBJ2-7|TRBD2|14|.
CSASLGLADYEQYF
TGCAGTGCTAGTCTAGGACTAGCGGACTACGAGCAGTACTTC
>TRBV7-9|TRBJ2-7|TRBD1|20|few
CASRIDPSGQGPPSSYEQYF
TGTGCCAGCAGGATCGATCCCTCGGGACAGGGGCCCCCCTCCTCCTACGAGCAGTACTTC